A selection of T cell receptor beta chains follows, all from one sample in a study of shared clonotypes between healthy human individuals. Method: immunoSEQ multiplex PCR; TCRdb's copy keeps in-frame clones and lacks some. Of about 2.4 million clones listed, 90% to 95% are singletons. The sample taken for sequencing was naive CD4+ T cells sorted from blood. The receptors originated from a young man in good health. The CDR3 runs from the conserved cysteine through the conserved F or W. Each record gives: clone size, D gene, J gene, V gene, CDR3 DNA, CDR3 protein. The D gene is left open where the match is weak. Not every row has a clone size; where given, it reads once, few, many or a size class.

NA,NA,TRBJ2-1,TRBV7-9,TGTGCCAGCAGCTTACGATCGCCTAGCCAGGGCGATGAGCAGTTCTTC,CASSLRSPSQGDEQFF
few,NA,TRBJ1-1,TRBV7-9,TGTGCCAGCAGCTTATCCGGGGTTTGGGCTGAAGCTTTCTTT,CASSLSGVWAEAFF
once,TRBD1,TRBJ1-5,TRBV5-1,TGCGCCAGCAGCTTGGGACAGGGGGGCAATCAGCCCCAGCATTTT,CASSLGQGGNQPQHF
NA,TRBD2,TRBJ2-1,TRBV30,TGTGCCTGGAGGAGTAGAACAGGGGGACTAGCGGGGTCAAAGTACAATGAGCAGTTCTTC,CAWRSRTGGLAGSKYNEQFF
NA,NA,TRBJ2-1,TRBV29-1,TGCAGCGTTGGGGGGCTCGGGTACAATGAGCAGTTCTTC,CSVGGLGYNEQFF
few,NA,TRBJ1-1,TRBV6-5,TGTGCCAGCAGTTACTCTCTTTCGGGGAACACTGAAGCTTTCTTT,CASSYSLSGNTEAFF
NA,NA,TRBJ1-3,TRBV7-6,TGTGCCAGCAGCTTAAATGAAAGAAACACCATATATTTT,CASSLNERNTIYF
NA,NA,TRBJ2-2,TRBV18,TGTGCCAGCTCACCAGCCAACGCGGCAGCCTACACCGGGGAGCTGTTTTTT,CASSPANAAAYTGELFF
NA,NA,TRBJ2-7,TRBV25-1,TGCCGGGGGAGAAGAGACAGGGAGACCTACGAGCAGTACTTC,CRGRRDRETYEQYF
few,NA,TRBJ1-2,TRBV28,TGTGCCAGCAGTCCCCGGCCCAGCGGGGGCTACACCTTC,CASSPRPSGGYTF
NA,NA,TRBJ1-2,TRBV6-5,TGTGCCAGCAGTCGGTCTCGTGGCAGGGCTGATGGCTACACCTTC,CASSRSRGRADGYTF
NA,TRBD1,TRBJ2-7,TRBV6-5,TGTGCCAGCAGCCCGACAGGGGGCCACGAGCAGTACTTC,CASSPTGGHEQYF
NA,NA,TRBJ1-2,TRBV2,TGTGCCAGCAGTGTTGTAGACAACTATGGCTACACCTTC,CASSVVDNYGYTF
NA,NA,TRBJ2-7,TRBV28,TGTGCCAGCAGTTTAAGGAAGTACGAGCAGTACTTC,CASSLRKYEQYF
NA,TRBD1,TRBJ1-6,TRBV4-2,TGTGCCAGCAGCCAACCAGGGACAGGGGACCCCTATAATTCACCCCTCCACTTT,CASSQPGTGDPYNSPLHF
NA,TRBD1,TRBJ2-7,TRBV6-1,TGTGCCAGCACTCGGACAGGGGGCTACGAGCAGTACTTC,CASTRTGGYEQYF
NA,NA,TRBJ1-6,TRBV27,TGTGCCACCTCGGGCAGAGGATTTTCACCCCTCCACTTT,CATSGRGFSPLHF
NA,NA,TRBJ2-6,TRBV14,TGTGCCAGCAGCCAAGATGGTATCTCTGGGGCCAACGTCCTGACTTTC,CASSQDGISGANVLTF
NA,NA,TRBJ1-4,TRBV5-8,TGTGCCAGCAGCTGGAGTGTGGGGGCGCCGGGTGAAAAACTGTTTTTT,CASSWSVGAPGEKLFF
NA,NA,TRBJ1-2,TRBV6-4,TGTGCCAGCAGTGATGGCCCCGTGACGGCCCAGGACTATGGCTACACCTTC,CASSDGPVTAQDYGYTF
few,NA,TRBJ1-5,TRBV6-5,TGTGCCAGCTCGGTGCAGGGGAGCAATCAGCCCCAGCATTTT,CASSVQGSNQPQHF
few,NA,TRBJ1-1,TRBV18,TGTGCCAGCTCACCATCATTGGCAGAGAACACTGAAGCTTTCTTT,CASSPSLAENTEAFF
NA,NA,TRBJ2-1,TRBV28,TGTGCCAGCAGATCGATCGGGGGGCAAAGTTCCTACAATGAGCAGTTCTTC,CASRSIGGQSSYNEQFF
few,NA,TRBJ1-5,TRBV11-2,TGTGCCAGCAGCTTAGAGGCCAGCTCCAATCAGCCCCAGCATTTT,CASSLEASSNQPQHF
NA,NA,TRBJ1-1,TRBV6-6,TGTGCCAGCAGTTACGGGGGAATGGGGGAAGCTTTCTTT,CASSYGGMGEAFF
NA,NA,TRBJ2-2,TRBV9,TGTGCCAGCAGCGTGGCAGGGAGTAACACCGGGGAGCTGTTTTTT,CASSVAGSNTGELFF
NA,NA,TRBJ1-2,TRBV20-1,TGCAGTGCTAGACGGACAACTGGCTACACCTTC,CSARRTTGYTF
once,NA,TRBJ2-7,TRBV6-6,TGTGCCAGCAGTAGCCTACAGTTCCGACGTAACGAGCAGTACTTC,CASSSLQFRRNEQYF
NA,TRBD1,TRBJ1-1,TRBV5-1,TGCGCCAGCAGCTTGGGGACAGGGGACAAGGAAGCTTTCTTT,CASSLGTGDKEAFF
NA,NA,TRBJ2-7,TRBV11-2,TGTGCCAGCAGCCCGGCCGCCGGTGGCCTAGCGTTCTACGAGCAGTACTTC,CASSPAAGGLAFYEQYF
NA,NA,TRBJ1-2,TRBV30,TGTGCCTGGAGTGTTGGCAGGTCTAACTATGGCTACACCTTC,CAWSVGRSNYGYTF
NA,TRBD1,TRBJ1-1,TRBV18,TGTGCCAGCTCACCTCTAGCGGGACAGGGGACCACTGAAGCTTTCTTT,CASSPLAGQGTTEAFF
NA,NA,TRBJ2-5,TRBV19,TGTGCCAGTAGGTTTAGCGTAACACAAGAGACCCAGTACTTC,CASRFSVTQETQYF
NA,NA,TRBJ2-7,TRBV6-5,TGTGCCAGCAGTGGGGGGCTAGGGGCCTCCTACGAGCAGTACTTC,CASSGGLGASYEQYF
few,TRBD1,TRBJ1-2,TRBV19,TGTGCCAGTACCCGGACAGGCTATGGCTACACCTTC,CASTRTGYGYTF
once,TRBD1,TRBJ2-7,TRBV7-8,TGTGCCAGCAGCTTGGACAGGGGACACGAGCAGTACTTC,CASSLDRGHEQYF
NA,NA,TRBJ1-4,TRBV6-4,TGTGCAGATTTGTGGAGCAATCCCTCTAATGAAAAACTGTTTTTT,CADLWSNPSNEKLFF
NA,TRBD1,TRBJ2-7,TRBV10-3,TGTGCCACTATTACGACCCGGGACAGGGGCTACGAGCAGTACTTC,CATITTRDRGYEQYF
few,NA,TRBJ1-1,TRBV9,TGTGCCAGCAGCGTGCGGGTCGCCACTGAAGCTTTCTTT,CASSVRVATEAFF
once,TRBD1,TRBJ1-1,TRBV15,TGTGCCACCAGCAAGCGACAGGGCTTGAACACTGAAGCTTTCTTT,CATSKRQGLNTEAFF
once,NA,TRBJ2-3,TRBV18,TGTGCCAGCTCACCAGGCGGGGCCGGCACAGATACGCAGTATTTT,CASSPGGAGTDTQYF
NA,NA,TRBJ2-1,TRBV19,TGTGCCAGTAGTATAGGGGGCGGGACTTTCTCCTACAATGAGCAGTTCTTC,CASSIGGGTFSYNEQFF
NA,TRBD1,TRBJ1-4,TRBV6-5,TGTGCCAGCAGCGGAACAGGGGGTTGGGACGAAAAACTGTTTTTT,CASSGTGGWDEKLFF